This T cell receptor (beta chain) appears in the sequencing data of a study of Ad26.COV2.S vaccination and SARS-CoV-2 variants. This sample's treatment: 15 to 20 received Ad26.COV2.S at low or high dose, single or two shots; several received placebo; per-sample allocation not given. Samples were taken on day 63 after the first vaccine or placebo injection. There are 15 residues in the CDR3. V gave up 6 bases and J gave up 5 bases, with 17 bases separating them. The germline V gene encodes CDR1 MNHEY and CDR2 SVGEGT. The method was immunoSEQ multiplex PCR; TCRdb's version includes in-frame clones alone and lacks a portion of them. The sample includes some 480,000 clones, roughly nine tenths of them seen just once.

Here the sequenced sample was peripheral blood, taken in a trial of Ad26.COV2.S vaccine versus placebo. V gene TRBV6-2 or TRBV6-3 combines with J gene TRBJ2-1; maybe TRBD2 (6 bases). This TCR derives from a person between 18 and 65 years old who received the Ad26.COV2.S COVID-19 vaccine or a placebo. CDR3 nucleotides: TGTGCCAGCAGCCCCCCAGGCCGGGAGCACAATGAGCAGTTCTTC. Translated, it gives CASSPPGREHNEQFF.